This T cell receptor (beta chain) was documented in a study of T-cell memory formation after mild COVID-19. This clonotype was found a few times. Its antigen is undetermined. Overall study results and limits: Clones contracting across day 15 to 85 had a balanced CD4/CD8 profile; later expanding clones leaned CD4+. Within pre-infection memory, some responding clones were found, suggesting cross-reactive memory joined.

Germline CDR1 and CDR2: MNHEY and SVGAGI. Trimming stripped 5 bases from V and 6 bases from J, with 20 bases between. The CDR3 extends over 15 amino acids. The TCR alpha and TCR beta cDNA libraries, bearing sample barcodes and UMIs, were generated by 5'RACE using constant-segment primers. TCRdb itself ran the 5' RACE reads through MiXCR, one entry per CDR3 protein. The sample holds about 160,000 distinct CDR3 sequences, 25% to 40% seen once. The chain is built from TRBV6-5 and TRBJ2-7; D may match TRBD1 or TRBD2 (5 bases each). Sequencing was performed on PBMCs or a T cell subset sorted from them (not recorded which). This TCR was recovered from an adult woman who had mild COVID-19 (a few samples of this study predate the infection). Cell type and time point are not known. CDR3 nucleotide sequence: TGTGCCAGCAGTCCGACCGGGACCTACAGCCCCGAGCAGTACTTC. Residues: CASSPTGTYSPEQYF.